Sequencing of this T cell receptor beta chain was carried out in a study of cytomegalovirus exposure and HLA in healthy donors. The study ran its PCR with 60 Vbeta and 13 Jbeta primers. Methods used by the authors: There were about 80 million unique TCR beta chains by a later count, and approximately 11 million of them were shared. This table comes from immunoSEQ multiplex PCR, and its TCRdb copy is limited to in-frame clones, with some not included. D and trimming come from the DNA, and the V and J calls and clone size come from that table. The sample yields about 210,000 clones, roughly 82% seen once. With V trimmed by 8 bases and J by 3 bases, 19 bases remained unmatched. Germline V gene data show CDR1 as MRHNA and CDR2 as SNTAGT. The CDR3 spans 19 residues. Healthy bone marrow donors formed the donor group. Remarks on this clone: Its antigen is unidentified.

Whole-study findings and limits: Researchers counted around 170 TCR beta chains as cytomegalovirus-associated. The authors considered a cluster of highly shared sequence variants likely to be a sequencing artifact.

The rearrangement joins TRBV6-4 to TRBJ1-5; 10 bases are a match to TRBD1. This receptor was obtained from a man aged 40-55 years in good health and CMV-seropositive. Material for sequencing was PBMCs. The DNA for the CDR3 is TGTGCCAGCGAGGGACAGGGGAAGGTTTCGCCAGGTTTCAATCAGCCCCAGCATTTT. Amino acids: CASEGQGKVSPGFNQPQHF.